Presented here are 21 T cell receptor beta chains from one specimen sequenced in a study of regulatory T cells in long-lasting Graves disease. The TCR beta library used iRepertoire HTBI primers with Arm-PCR amplification of CDR3. TCRdb passed the multiplex PCR reads through MiXCR, listing each CDR3 protein once. The sample contains about 450,000 distinct CDR3 sequences, 23% of which appear only once. Time point: persistent/refractory GD, antithyroid drugs over 5 years with positive TRAb. Scientists built the TCR library using RNA that was extracted from PBMCs. The material was peripheral blood mononuclear cells (PBMCs), obtained when the disease was refractory, from a patient treated with antithyroid drugs. The receptors come from a female donor with Graves disease.

This clonotype was seen many times. The chain is built from TRBV28 and TRBJ1-5; 12 bases align to TRBD1. Germline CDR1 reads MDHEN; CDR2 reads SYDVKM. Trimming took 1 base from V and 6 from J; bases not matched to a gene: 7. CDR3 length: 17 residues. CDR3 coding DNA: TGTGCCAGCAGTTTATCGACTCCGGGACAGGGGGCTCAGCCCCAGCATTTT. Its translation: CASSLSTPGQGAQPQHF.

The sample holds a few counts of this clonotype. The chain has TRBV20-1 and TRBJ2-7; TRBD1 aligns across 10 bases. CDR1 and CDR2 (germline): DFQATT, SNEGSKA (reference sequence). V shed 0 bases and J 5 bases; nucleotides not matched to a gene: 10. The CDR3 loop spans 16 amino acids. The chain's CDR3 is CSARDMFRDRGNEQYF. Written as DNA, the CDR3 is TGCAGTGCTAGAGATATGTTCCGGGACAGGGGTAACGAGCAGTACTTC.

This clonotype was counted only a few times. The rearrangement links TRBV5-1 to TRBJ1-2; TRBD1 agrees at 9 bases. Germline V gene lookup returns CDR1 SGHRS and CDR2 YFSETQ. Germline trimming cut 0 bases from V and 4 bases from J; bases unmatched to any gene: 4. The CDR3 runs to 15 residues. CDR3 in DNA: TGCGCCAGCAGCTTGGAGGGACAGGGACCCTATGGCTACACCTTC. Amino acids: CASSLEGQGPYGYTF.

This clonotype turned up a few times. V and J are TRBV19 and TRBJ1-5, with D tentatively TRBD1 (5 bases). This CDR3 is 14 amino acids long. V lost 9 bases to trimming and J lost 0 bases, with 12 bases between them. Germline CDR1 is LNHDA and CDR2 is SQIVND (reference sequence). CDR3 nucleotide sequence: TGTGCCAGCAACCAGGGAAATAGCAATCAGCCCCAGCATTTT. Translating it yields CASNQGNSNQPQHF.

The gene calls are TRBV2 and TRBJ2-1; maybe TRBD2 (6 bases). The length of the CDR3 is 13 residues. V gave up 8 bases and J gave up 6 bases, with 14 bases separating them. The V gene's germline CDR1 is SNHLY and CDR2 FYNNEI. The CDR3, as DNA: TGTGCCAGCTGGGCGGGGTCTTCCAATGAGCAGTTCTTC. Protein sequence: CASWAGSSNEQFF. Full variable domain (missing parts from reference TRBV2 and TRBJ2-1): EPEVTQTPSHQVTQMGQEVILRCVPISNHLYFYWYRQILGQKVEFLVSFYNNEISEKSEIFDDQFSVERPDGSNFTLKIRSTKLEDSAMYFCASWAGSSNEQFFGPGTRLTVL.

The gene calls are TRBV30 and TRBJ2-7, with 9 bases aligning to TRBD1. Germline V lookup: CDR1 GTSNPN, CDR2 SVGIG (reference sequence). Trimming took 2 bases from V and 5 from J; bases not matched to a gene: 7. The CDR3 totals 14 residues. Here the CDR3 reads CAWSKGQGDNEQYF. The CDR3 nucleotides read TGTGCCTGGAGTAAGGGACAGGGAGACAACGAGCAGTACTTC.

This clonotype came up once. A far larger clone is just one base off, so this is likely a read error. This sequence joins TRBV6-9 and TRBJ2-5; D may be TRBD2 (6 bases). Germline V gene data show CDR1 as MNHGY and CDR2 as SVAAGI. CDR3 length: 16 residues. Trimming left V 4 bases short and J 7 bases short, with 22 bases between. The CDR3 region is CASSSSGPTGGGTQYF. The CDR3, as DNA: TGTGCCAGCAGTTCTTCAGGACCGACCGGGGGAGGGACCCAGTACTTC.

On this clonotype: At one of its ends the junction is not consistent with the germline gene, which may arise from a read error. This chain joins TRBV7-2 and TRBJ1-1, with D possibly matching TRBD1 (5 bases). The CDR3 has 12 amino acids. Germline loops: CDR1 SGHTA, CDR2 FQGNSA. The CDR3 DNA is TGTGACAGCAGCCTGGGTGGTAGGGGAGCTTTCTTT. This translates into CDSSLGGRGAFF.

The chain uses TRBV6-1 and TRBJ1-2; TRBD1 matches 10 bases. J lost 6 bases, V lost 6 bases, and 10 bases had no gene match. Germline loops: CDR1 MNHNS, CDR2 SASEGT. This CDR3 is built from 15 residues. The DNA of the CDR3 is TGTGCCAGCAGAACCAGGACAGGGGGGCACCATGGCTACACCTTC. Translating it yields CASRTRTGGHHGYTF.

This clonotype showed up just a few times. The chain is built from TRBV2 and TRBJ2-7, with TRBD1 matching over 9 bases. The CDR3 length is 15 residues. CDR1 and CDR2 (germline): SNHLY, FYNNEI. The V segment lost 5 bases and the J segment 6 bases; nucleotides outside the gene matches: 11. CDR3: CASSKPSGQGSEQYF. In DNA form, the CDR3 reads TGTGCCAGCAGTAAACCATCGGGACAGGGATCCGAGCAGTACTTC. Full variable domain (rest looked up from reference TRBV2 and TRBJ2-7): EPEVTQTPSHQVTQMGQEVILRCVPISNHLYFYWYRQILGQKVEFLVSFYNNEISEKSEIFDDQFSVERPDGSNFTLKIRSTKLEDSAMYFCASSKPSGQGSEQYFGPGTRLTVT.

The chain is built from TRBV30 and TRBJ1-2; D uncertain. Trimming stripped 0 bases from V and 4 bases from J, with 12 bases between. The CDR3 loop spans 14 amino acids. CDR1 is GTSNPN and CDR2 is SVGIG in the germline V gene (reference sequence). The CDR3 sequence is CAWSVPAGFYGYTF. The CDR3 DNA reads as TGTGCCTGGAGTGTACCCGCCGGGTTCTATGGCTACACCTTC. The full variable domain, in which reference TRBV30 and TRBJ1-2 provide the parts outside the CDR3, is SQTIHQWPATLVQPVGSPLSLECTVEGTSNPNLYWYRQAAGRGLQLLFYSVGIGQISSEVPQNLSASRPQDRQFILSSKKLLLSDSGFYLCAWSVPAGFYGYTFGSGTRLTVV.

Only a few counts were recorded for this clonotype. This CDR3 is CSARETGTYNSPLHF. DNA for the CDR3: TGCAGTGCTAGAGAAACAGGCACCTATAATTCACCCCTCCACTTT. This chain links TRBV20-1 with TRBJ1-6, with a tentative D call TRBD1 (5 bases). V was clipped by 0 bases and J by 2 bases, with 8 bases between them. This CDR3 comprises 15 residues. Germline assignment: CDR1 DFQATT and CDR2 SNEGSKA (reference sequence).

As to this clonotype: Germline and junction disagree at one end, which may indicate a read error. The rearrangement joins TRBV28 to TRBJ1-2, with 12 bases aligning to TRBD1. Germline V gives CDR1 MDHEN, CDR2 SYDVKM. The CDR3 contains 15 residues. The CDR3 region has the DNA TGTGCCAGCCGCTCCGGGACAGGGGGCGGCTATGGCTGCACCTTC. Translating it yields CASRSGTGGGYGCTF.

With respect to this clonotype: One end of the junction is discordant with germline, which a read error may explain. This chain uses TRBV29-1 with TRBJ1-2, with D maybe TRBD1 (6 bases). The CDR3 spans 15 residues. Germline CDR1 reads SQVTM; CDR2 reads ANQGSEA. The CDR3 nucleotides are TGCAGCGCGGCCTTGGGGAAAGGGGGTGGGTATGGCCACACCTTC. Translation: CSAALGKGGGYGHTF.

As for this clonotype: A much larger clonotype is one base distant, so this may be a read error. The chain employs TRBV24-1 and TRBJ1-2; 9 bases are a match to TRBD1. The CDR3 contains 15 residues. Germline CDR1 reads KGHDR; CDR2 reads SFDVKD. The CDR3 DNA is TGTGCCACCAGTGAAGCCGGGACAGGGCTGTATGGCCACACCTTC. Translated: CATSEAGTGLYGHTF.

The V call is TRBV19, the J call TRBJ2-6, with TRBD2 matching over 8 bases. The J segment lost 0 bases and the V segment lost 3 bases, leaving 7 bases of the junction unmatched. The CDR3 spans 18 residues. The V gene's germline CDR1 is LNHDA and CDR2 SQIVND (reference sequence). The DNA of the CDR3 is TGTGCCAGTAGTATTCATAGCGGGACGGTCTCTGGGGCCAACGTCCTGACTTTC. Translated, it gives CASSIHSGTVSGANVLTF.

V and J are TRBV28 and TRBJ2-3, with 14 bases that match TRBD2. After removal of 6 bases from V and 1 base from J, the junction contained 21 bases not matched to a gene. Germline V gene lookup returns CDR1 MDHEN and CDR2 SYDVKM. This CDR3 has 22 residues. CDR3 sequence reads: CASSPTFAGLAGASGGTDTQYF. CDR3 DNA sequence: TGTGCCAGCAGCCCGACCTTCGCGGGACTAGCGGGAGCCTCAGGGGGCACAGATACGCAGTATTTT.

Details on this clonotype: One end of the junction is discordant with germline, which a read error may explain. V is TRBV7-9 and J is TRBJ1-1; D not resolved. Germline V gives CDR1 SEHNR, CDR2 FQNEAQ (reference sequence). The CDR3 is 11 amino acids. The CDR3 bases are TGTGCCACTCAGGCGAACGCTGAAGCTTTCTTT. Its translation is CATQANAEAFF.

The table lists this clonotype with many counts. This chain joins TRBV6-2 or TRBV6-3 and TRBJ1-1, with D perhaps TRBD1 (5 bases). V was pared by 6 bases and J by 0 bases, with 17 bases between. This CDR3 has 16 amino acids. Germline V lookup: CDR1 MNHEY, CDR2 SVGEGT. CDR3 residues: CASSERRDRLNTEAFF. CDR3 bases: TGTGCCAGCAGCGAGAGAAGGGACCGGTTGAACACTGAAGCTTTCTTT.

This clonotype was detected only a few times. The genes are TRBV10-3 and TRBJ2-5; no clear D gene. The CDR3 spans 14 residues. V was trimmed by 5 bases and J by 2 bases, leaving 12 bases between them. The germline V gene encodes CDR1 ENHRY and CDR2 SYGVKD. In nucleotides, the CDR3 is TGTGCCATCAGTCTAGAAATGGGGCAAGAGACCCAGTACTTC. Amino acids: CAISLEMGQETQYF.

This clonotype is a singleton in its sample. The chain couples TRBV5-1 to TRBJ1-1; possible D gene TRBD1, 6 bases. V was cut by 1 base and J by 1 base, with 14 bases left in between. The germline V gene has CDR1 SGHRS and CDR2 YFSETQ. This CDR3 spans 16 amino acids. CDR3 sequence reads: CASSLSRQGQNTEAFF. CDR3 in DNA: TGCGCCAGCAGCTTGTCTAGGCAGGGGCAGAACACTGAAGCTTTCTTT.